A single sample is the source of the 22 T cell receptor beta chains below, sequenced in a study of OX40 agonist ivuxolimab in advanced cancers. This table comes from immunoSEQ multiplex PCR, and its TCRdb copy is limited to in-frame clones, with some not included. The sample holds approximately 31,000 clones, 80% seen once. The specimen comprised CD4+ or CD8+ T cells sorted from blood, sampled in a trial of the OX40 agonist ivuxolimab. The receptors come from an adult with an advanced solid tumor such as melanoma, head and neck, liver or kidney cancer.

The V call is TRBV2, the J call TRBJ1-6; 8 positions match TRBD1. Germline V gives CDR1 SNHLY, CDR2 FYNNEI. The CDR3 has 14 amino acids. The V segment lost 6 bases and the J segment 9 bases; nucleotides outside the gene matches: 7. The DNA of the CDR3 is TGTGCCAGCAGCTTGACAGGGGAGACTTCACCCCTCCACTTT. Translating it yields CASSLTGETSPLHF. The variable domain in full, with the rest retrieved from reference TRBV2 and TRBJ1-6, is EPEVTQTPSHQVTQMGQEVILRCVPISNHLYFYWYRQILGQKVEFLVSFYNNEISEKSEIFDDQFSVERPDGSNFTLKIRSTKLEDSAMYFCASSLTGETSPLHFGNGTRLTVT.

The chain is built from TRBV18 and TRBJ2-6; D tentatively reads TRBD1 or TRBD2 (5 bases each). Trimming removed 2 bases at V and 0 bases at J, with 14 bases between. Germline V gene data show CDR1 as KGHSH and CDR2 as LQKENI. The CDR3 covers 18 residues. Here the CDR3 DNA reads TGTGCCAGCTCACCATCGACGGGGACCGGCTCTGGGGCCAACGTCCTGACTTTC. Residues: CASSPSTGTGSGANVLTF.

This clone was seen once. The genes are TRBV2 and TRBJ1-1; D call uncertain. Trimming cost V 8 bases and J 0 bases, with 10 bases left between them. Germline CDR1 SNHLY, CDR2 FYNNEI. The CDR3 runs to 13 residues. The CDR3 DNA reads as TGTGCCAGCGGCTGGACCATGAACACTGAAGCTTTCTTT. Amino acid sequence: CASGWTMNTEAFF.

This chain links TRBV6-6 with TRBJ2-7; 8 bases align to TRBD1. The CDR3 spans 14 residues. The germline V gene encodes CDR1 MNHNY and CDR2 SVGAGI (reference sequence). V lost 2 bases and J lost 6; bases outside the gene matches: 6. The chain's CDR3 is CASSYRQGAGEQYF. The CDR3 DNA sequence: TGTGCCAGCAGTTACAGGCAGGGGGCCGGCGAGCAGTACTTC.

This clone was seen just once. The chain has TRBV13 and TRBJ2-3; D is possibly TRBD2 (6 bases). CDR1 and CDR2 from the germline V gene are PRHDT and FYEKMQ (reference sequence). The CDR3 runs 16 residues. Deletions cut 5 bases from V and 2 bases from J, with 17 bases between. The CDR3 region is CASSPRWGEFTDTQYF. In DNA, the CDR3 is TGTGCCAGCAGCCCCCGGTGGGGGGAATTCACAGATACGCAGTATTTT.

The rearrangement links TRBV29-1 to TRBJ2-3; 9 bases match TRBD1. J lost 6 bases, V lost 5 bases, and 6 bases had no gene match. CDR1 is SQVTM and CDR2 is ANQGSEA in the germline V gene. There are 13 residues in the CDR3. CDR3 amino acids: CSVLGQGTDTQYF. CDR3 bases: TGCAGCGTTCTGGGACAGGGTACGGATACGCAGTATTTT.

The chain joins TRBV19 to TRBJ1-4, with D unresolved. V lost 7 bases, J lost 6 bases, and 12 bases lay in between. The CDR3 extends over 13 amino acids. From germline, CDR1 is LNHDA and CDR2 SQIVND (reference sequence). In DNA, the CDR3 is TGTGCCAGTAATTTAGGGAGGGATGAAAAACTGTTTTTT. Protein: CASNLGRDEKLFF.

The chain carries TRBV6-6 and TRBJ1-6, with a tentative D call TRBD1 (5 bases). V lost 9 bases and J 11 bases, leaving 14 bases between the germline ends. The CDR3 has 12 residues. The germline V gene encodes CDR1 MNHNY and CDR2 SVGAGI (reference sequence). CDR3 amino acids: CASRDGEAPLHF. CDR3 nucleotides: TGTGCCAGTCGGGACGGCGAAGCACCCCTCCACTTT.

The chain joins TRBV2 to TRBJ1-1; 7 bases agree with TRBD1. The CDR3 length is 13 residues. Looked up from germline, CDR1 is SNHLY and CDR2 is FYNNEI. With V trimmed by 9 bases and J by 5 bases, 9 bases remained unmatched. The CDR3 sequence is CARGGAGGTEAFF. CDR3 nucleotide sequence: TGTGCCAGAGGTGGAGCAGGGGGGACTGAAGCTTTCTTT.

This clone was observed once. The CDR3 loop is CASRGLAPRETQYF. The DNA of the CDR3 is TGTGCCAGCAGAGGACTAGCACCGCGGGAGACCCAGTACTTC. The chain recombines TRBV6-5 with TRBJ2-5, with 8 bases fitting TRBD2. The germline CDR1 and CDR2 sequences are MNHEY and SVGAGI. This CDR3 is built from 14 residues. V was clipped by 6 bases and J by 5 bases; unmatched bases: 8.

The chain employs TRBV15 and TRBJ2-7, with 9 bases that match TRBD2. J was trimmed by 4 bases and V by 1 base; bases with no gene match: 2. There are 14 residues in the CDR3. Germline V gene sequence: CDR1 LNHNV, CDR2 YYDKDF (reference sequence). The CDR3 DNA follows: TGTGCCACCAGCAGAGCGGGACTAGCATACGAGCAGTACTTC. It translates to CATSRAGLAYEQYF. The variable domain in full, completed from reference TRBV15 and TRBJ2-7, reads DAMVIQNPRYQVTQFGKPVTLSCSQTLNHNVMYWYQQKSSQAPKLLFHYYDKDFNNEADTPDNFQSRRPNTSFCFLDIRSPGLGDTAMYLCATSRAGLAYEQYFGPGTRLTVT.

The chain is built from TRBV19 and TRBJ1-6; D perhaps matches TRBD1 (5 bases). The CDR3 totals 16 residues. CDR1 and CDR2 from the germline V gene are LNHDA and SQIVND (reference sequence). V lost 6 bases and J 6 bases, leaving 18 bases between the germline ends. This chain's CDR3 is CASSETGTSGNSPLHF. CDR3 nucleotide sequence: TGTGCCAGTAGCGAAACCGGGACGTCGGGTAATTCACCCCTCCACTTT.

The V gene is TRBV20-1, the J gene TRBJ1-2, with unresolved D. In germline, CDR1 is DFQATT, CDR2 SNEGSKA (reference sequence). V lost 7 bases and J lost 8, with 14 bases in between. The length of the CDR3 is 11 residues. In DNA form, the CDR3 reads TGCAGTGGTTACGGGCGGAACGGCTACACCTTC. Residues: CSGYGRNGYTF.

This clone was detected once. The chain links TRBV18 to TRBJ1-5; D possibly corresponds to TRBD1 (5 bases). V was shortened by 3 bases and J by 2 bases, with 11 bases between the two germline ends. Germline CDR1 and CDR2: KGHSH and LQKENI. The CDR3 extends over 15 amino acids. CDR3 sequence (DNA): TGTGCCAGCTCACCGCAAGGGACGGGCAATCAGCCCCAGCATTTT. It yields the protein CASSPQGTGNQPQHF. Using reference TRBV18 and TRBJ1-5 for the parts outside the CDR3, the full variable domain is NAGVMQNPRHLVRRRGQEARLRCSPMKGHSHVYWYRQLPEEGLKFMVYLQKENIIDESGMPKERFSAEFPKEGPSILRIQQVVRGDSAAYFCASSPQGTGNQPQHFGDGTRLSIL.

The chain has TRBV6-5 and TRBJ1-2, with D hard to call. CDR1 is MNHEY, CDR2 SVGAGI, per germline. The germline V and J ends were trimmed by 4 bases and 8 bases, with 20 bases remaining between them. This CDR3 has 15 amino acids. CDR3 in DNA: TGTGCCAGCAGTTCCCCTGACGTCCCCAGGACCGGCTACACCTTC. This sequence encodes CASSSPDVPRTGYTF.

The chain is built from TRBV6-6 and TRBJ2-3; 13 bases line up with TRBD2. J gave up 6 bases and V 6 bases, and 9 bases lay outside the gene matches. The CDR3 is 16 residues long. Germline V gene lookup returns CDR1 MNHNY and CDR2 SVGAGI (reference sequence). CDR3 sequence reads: CASRQTSGGAIDTQYF. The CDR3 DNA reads TGTGCCAGCAGGCAAACTAGCGGGGGGGCCATCGATACGCAGTATTTT.

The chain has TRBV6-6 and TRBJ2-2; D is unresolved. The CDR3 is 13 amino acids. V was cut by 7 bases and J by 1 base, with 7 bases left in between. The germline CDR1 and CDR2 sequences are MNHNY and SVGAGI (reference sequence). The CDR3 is CASTLLNTGELFF. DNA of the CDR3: TGTGCCAGCACTTTATTGAACACCGGGGAGCTGTTTTTT.

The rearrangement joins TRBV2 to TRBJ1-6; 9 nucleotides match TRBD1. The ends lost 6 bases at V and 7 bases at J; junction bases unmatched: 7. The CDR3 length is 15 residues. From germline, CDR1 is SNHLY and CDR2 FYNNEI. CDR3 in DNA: TGTGCCAGCAGCGGACAGGGGAACCTAAATTCACCCCTCCACTTT. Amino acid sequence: CASSGQGNLNSPLHF. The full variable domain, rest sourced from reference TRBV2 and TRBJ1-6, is EPEVTQTPSHQVTQMGQEVILRCVPISNHLYFYWYRQILGQKVEFLVSFYNNEISEKSEIFDDQFSVERPDGSNFTLKIRSTKLEDSAMYFCASSGQGNLNSPLHFGNGTRLTVT.

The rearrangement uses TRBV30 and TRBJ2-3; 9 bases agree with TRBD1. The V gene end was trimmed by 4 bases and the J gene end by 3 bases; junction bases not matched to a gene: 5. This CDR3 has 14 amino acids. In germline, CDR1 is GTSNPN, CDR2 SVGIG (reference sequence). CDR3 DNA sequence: TGTGCCTGGAACTTACAGGGGGCAACAGATACGCAGTATTTT. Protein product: CAWNLQGATDTQYF.

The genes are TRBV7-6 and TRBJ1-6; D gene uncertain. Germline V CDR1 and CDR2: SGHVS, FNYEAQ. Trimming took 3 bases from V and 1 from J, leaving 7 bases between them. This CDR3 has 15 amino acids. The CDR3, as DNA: TGTGCCAGCAGCTTGGGGTATTCCTATAATTCACCCCTCCACTTT. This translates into CASSLGYSYNSPLHF. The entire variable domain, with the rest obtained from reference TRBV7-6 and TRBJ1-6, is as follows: GAGVSQSPRYKVTKRGQDVALRCDPISGHVSLYWYRQALGQGPEFLTYFNYEAQQDKSGLPNDRFSAERPEGSISTLTIQRTEQRDSAMYRCASSLGYSYNSPLHFGNGTRLTVT.

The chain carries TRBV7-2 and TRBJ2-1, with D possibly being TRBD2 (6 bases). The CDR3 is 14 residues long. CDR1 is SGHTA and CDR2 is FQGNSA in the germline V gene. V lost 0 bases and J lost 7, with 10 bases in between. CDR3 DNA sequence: TGTGCCAGCAGCTTAGCGCTTGGGGGGAATGAGCAGTTCTTC. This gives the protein CASSLALGGNEQFF.

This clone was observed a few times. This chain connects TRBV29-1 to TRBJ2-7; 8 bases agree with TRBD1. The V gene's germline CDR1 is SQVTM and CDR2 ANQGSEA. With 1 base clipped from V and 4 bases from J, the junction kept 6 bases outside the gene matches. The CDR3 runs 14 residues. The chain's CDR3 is CSVEAGQGIYEQYF. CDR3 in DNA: TGCAGCGTTGAAGCAGGACAGGGAATATACGAGCAGTACTTC.